The 22 T cell receptor beta chains below come from one sample, sequenced in a study of T cells in localized non-small cell lung cancer. Data came from immunoSEQ multiplex PCR; TCRdb stores just in-frame clones and leaves some out. This sample has under 75,000 clones, with roughly nine tenths found just once. The sequencing here drew on peripheral blood, taken before any cancer treatment. The source of these receptors is a male donor aged 60 or over with stage III squamous cell lung carcinoma.

This chain uses TRBV5-1 with TRBJ2-1, with 7 bases aligning to TRBD2. This CDR3 comprises 14 residues. J was trimmed by 6 bases and V by 0 bases; bases with no gene match: 3. Germline V gene sequence: CDR1 SGHRS, CDR2 YFSETQ. CDR3 sequence (DNA): TGCGCCAGCAGCTTGGGCGGGGGAAGCAATGAGCAGTTCTTC. It specifies CASSLGGGSNEQFF.

V usage is TRBV7-2 and J usage is TRBJ1-1, with a weak D call TRBD1 (5 bases). Trimming shortened V by 3 bases and J by 4 bases, and 9 bases separated the two germline ends. This CDR3 is 13 amino acids long. Germline assignment: CDR1 SGHTA and CDR2 FQGNSA. The CDR3 reads CASSFGRGTEAFF. CDR3 in DNA: TGTGCCAGCAGCTTCGGAAGGGGCACTGAAGCTTTCTTT.

The gene calls are TRBV5-5 and TRBJ1-2; 11 nucleotides align to TRBD1. Germline values: CDR1 SGHKS, CDR2 YYEKEE (reference sequence). The ends lost 4 bases at V and 5 bases at J; junction bases unmatched: 7. The CDR3 is made up of 15 amino acids. The CDR3 spells CASSAGQGEWYGYTF. In nucleotides, the CDR3 is TGTGCCAGCAGCGCGGGACAGGGGGAATGGTATGGCTACACCTTC.

The CDR3 reads CASSLDHYGYTF. For the CDR3, the DNA is TGTGCCAGCAGCTTAGATCACTATGGCTACACCTTC. This chain connects TRBV11-2 to TRBJ1-2; unclear D gene. V lost 0 bases and J 3 bases, leaving 2 bases between the germline ends. The CDR3 sequence is 12 residues long. In germline, CDR1 is SGHAT, CDR2 FQNNGV.

This chain joins TRBV7-6 and TRBJ2-2; weak D call: TRBD2 (6 bases). This CDR3 has 14 residues. V dropped 1 base and J dropped 7 bases, with 10 bases sitting between them. The germline CDR1 and CDR2 sequences are SGHVS and FNYEAQ. The CDR3 is CASSLEIAVGELFF. DNA of the CDR3: TGTGCCAGCAGCTTAGAAATAGCGGTCGGGGAGCTGTTTTTT.

This chain links TRBV11-1 with TRBJ1-4; 9 bases agree with TRBD1. V shed 4 bases, J shed 5 bases, and the junction held 5 bases outside the gene matches. This CDR3 has 15 residues. The germline gives CDR1 SGHAT, CDR2 FQDESV (reference sequence). The CDR3 sequence: CASSSTGGENEKLFF. CDR3 in DNA: TGTGCCAGCAGCTCAACAGGGGGCGAGAATGAAAAACTGTTTTTT.

This sequence joins TRBV6-5 and TRBJ1-1, with 7 bases that match TRBD1. Per germline, CDR1 MNHEY and CDR2 SVGAGI. The CDR3 extends over 14 amino acids. Trimming took 7 bases from V and 1 from J; bases not matched to a gene: 6. The CDR3 nucleotides are TGTGCCAGCAAGGCCTGGACAGGGAACACTGAAGCTTTCTTT. It yields the protein CASKAWTGNTEAFF.

This clone showed up just a few times. The rearrangement uses TRBV15 and TRBJ1-2, with D unresolved. From germline, CDR1 is LNHNV and CDR2 YYDKDF (reference sequence). This CDR3 has 12 amino acids. V dropped 0 bases and J dropped 3 bases, with 2 bases sitting between them. As DNA, the CDR3 is TGTGCCACCAGCAGAGATCACTATGGCTACACCTTC. Its protein is CATSRDHYGYTF.

The V and J genes are TRBV10-2 and TRBJ2-7, with 10 positions matching TRBD1. This CDR3 is 13 amino acids long. V shed 5 bases, J shed 4 bases, and the junction held 2 bases outside the gene matches. Germline V gives CDR1 WSHSY, CDR2 SAAADI. The CDR3, as DNA: TGCGCCAGCAGTCGGGACAGGGGATACGAGCAGTACGTC. This translates into CASSRDRGYEQYV.

This clone has a single count. V gene TRBV4-3 combines with J gene TRBJ2-7, with D hard to call. V was pared by 4 bases and J by 5 bases, with 21 bases between. Germline CDR1 and CDR2: LGHNA and YSLEER. This CDR3 is built from 16 residues. The CDR3 reads CASSPARGGGFDEQYF. The CDR3 DNA follows: TGCGCCAGCAGCCCAGCGCGTGGCGGTGGGTTTGACGAGCAGTACTTC.

The chain links TRBV4-1 to TRBJ2-5; 8 bases agree with TRBD1. Germline-derived CDR1 and CDR2 are MGHRA and YSYEKL. The V and J ends lost 6 bases and 5 bases, in that order; junction bases with no gene match: 8. This CDR3 has 14 amino acids. The CDR3 spells CASSQQGATETQYF. The CDR3 region has the DNA TGCGCCAGCAGTCAGCAGGGGGCAACCGAGACCCAGTACTTC.

The rearrangement links TRBV28 to TRBJ2-7; possible D gene TRBD1, 5 bases. This CDR3 has 12 residues. Germline-derived CDR1 and CDR2 are MDHEN and SYDVKM. Trimming removed 6 bases at V and 5 bases at J, with 11 bases between. CDR3 coding DNA: TGTGCCAGCAGCCAAGGGGAAAACGAGCAGTACGTC. It codes for CASSQGENEQYV.

J is TRBJ2-3 and V is TRBV19; 7 bases align to TRBD1. With V trimmed by 5 bases and J by 8 bases, 7 bases remained unmatched. Germline V gene sequence: CDR1 LNHDA, CDR2 SQIVND (reference sequence). This CDR3 is built from 13 residues. The CDR3 protein is CASSSKQGLTQYF. DNA for the CDR3: TGTGCCAGTAGTTCGAAACAGGGGCTTACGCAGTATTTT.

This clone was seen more than once but under ten times. The V gene is TRBV6-5, the J gene TRBJ1-1; tentative D call: TRBD1 (5 bases). Germline-derived CDR1 and CDR2 are MNHEY and SVGAGI. This CDR3 comprises 14 residues. V lost 7 bases and J lost 4, with 16 bases in between. Here the CDR3 DNA reads TGTGCCAGCACCTTGGGGCAGGAGGTCACTGAAGCTTTCTTT. As protein: CASTLGQEVTEAFF.

V usage is TRBV4-3 and J usage is TRBJ2-5; 9 nucleotides align to TRBD2. The germline V gene has CDR1 LGHNA and CDR2 YSLEER. J gave up 5 bases and V 0 bases, and 4 bases lay outside the gene matches. CDR3 size: 15 residues. CDR3 nucleotide sequence: TGCGCCAGCAGCCAAGATCGCCTAGCGGGGGAGACCCAGTACTTC. Translating it yields CASSQDRLAGETQYF.

The rearrangement joins TRBV15 to TRBJ2-7, with D perhaps TRBD1 or TRBD2 (7 bases each). The CDR3 consists of 15 residues. V was cut by 0 bases and J by 3 bases, with 12 bases left in between. Germline CDR1 is LNHNV and CDR2 is YYDKDF (reference sequence). CDR3 protein: CATSREGGGSYEQYF. CDR3 DNA sequence: TGTGCCACCAGCAGAGAAGGGGGCGGGAGCTACGAGCAGTACTTC.

The chain is built from TRBV30 and TRBJ1-1; D perhaps matches TRBD1 (6 bases). Trimming pared 0 bases from V and 4 bases from J, leaving 12 bases between. Germline V gene data show CDR1 as GTSNPN and CDR2 as SVGIG (reference sequence). The length of the CDR3 is 14 residues. Written as DNA, the CDR3 is TGTGCCTGGAGTGTAACCAGGGGAAGCACTGAAGCTTTCTTT. Residues: CAWSVTRGSTEAFF.

CDR3 in amino acids: CASMGASGTHITDTQYF. CDR3 nucleotide sequence: TGCGCCAGCATGGGGGCTAGCGGGACCCATATCACAGATACGCAGTATTTT. This sequence joins TRBV5-1 and TRBJ2-3; 9 nucleotides line up with TRBD2. Germline values: CDR1 SGHRS, CDR2 YFSETQ. The CDR3 contains 17 residues. The ends lost 6 bases at V and 2 bases at J; junction bases unmatched: 13.

This chain joins TRBV5-4 and TRBJ1-2; D unresolved. The CDR3 has 11 residues. The germline V gene has CDR1 SGHNT and CDR2 YYREEE (reference sequence). With 7 bases removed from V and 8 bases from J, the gap between germline ends came to 12 bases. CDR3 nucleotide sequence: TGTGCCAGCCCCGGCCGTTGGGGCTACACCTTC. Translated, it gives CASPGRWGYTF.

The rearrangement joins TRBV6-4 to TRBJ2-7; 8 positions match TRBD1. Trimming at V came to 9 bases and at J to 0 bases, leaving 4 bases not matched to a gene. Germline V lookup: CDR1 MRHNA, CDR2 SNTAGT. This CDR3 region has 13 residues. DNA for the CDR3: TGTGCCAGACAGGGGGACCCCTCCTACGAGCAGTACTTC. Translation gives CARQGDPSYEQYF.

The gene calls are TRBV7-9 and TRBJ1-1, with 7 nucleotides matching TRBD1. The CDR3 totals 17 residues. CDR1 is SEHNR and CDR2 is FQNEAQ in the germline V gene (reference sequence). The trim removed 5 bases at V and 0 bases at J, leaving 12 bases unmatched. This CDR3 is CASSPRGGQLLNTEAFF. In DNA, the CDR3 is TGTGCCAGCAGCCCCCGGGGGGGACAGCTCCTGAACACTGAAGCTTTCTTT.

The rearrangement joins TRBV2 to TRBJ2-4; no clear D gene. Germline V gene data show CDR1 as SNHLY and CDR2 as FYNNEI. CDR3 length: 16 residues. Trimming pared 5 bases from V and 3 bases from J, leaving 17 bases between. CDR3 protein: CASSTVVGIGKNIQYF. CDR3 nucleotides: TGTGCCAGCAGTACGGTTGTGGGCATAGGCAAAAACATTCAGTACTTC.